Listed here are 3 T cell receptor beta chains from one sample, sequenced in a study of regulatory T cells in long-lasting Graves disease. Time point of the sample: newly diagnosed GD, antithyroid drugs for less than 3 months. RNA extracted from PBMCs served as the sequencing template. With iRepertoire HTBI primers and Arm-PCR of CDR3 regions, TCR beta libraries were built. TCRdb passed the multiplex PCR reads through MiXCR, listing each CDR3 protein once. The table includes approximately 390,000 distinct CDR3 sequences, roughly 15% detected once. This sample also belongs to another study, concerning T cells in Graves' hyperthyroidism and ophthalmopathy.

The sequencing used peripheral blood mononuclear cells (PBMCs), collected at new diagnosis, from a patient treated with antithyroid drugs. These receptors were taken from a woman in her late teens or twenties with Graves disease.

This clonotype came up many times. The chain carries TRBV7-9 and TRBJ2-5; the D is unclear. The CDR3 spans 15 residues. Germline loops: CDR1 SEHNR, CDR2 FQNEAQ (reference sequence). V dropped 1 base and J dropped 5 bases, with 14 bases sitting between them. CDR3 amino acids: CASSLGQGNGETQYF. CDR3 in DNA: TGTGCCAGCAGCTTAGGCCAAGGAAATGGGGAGACCCAGTACTTC.

This clonotype was seen more than once but under ten times. V is TRBV14 and J is TRBJ1-1; D possibly corresponds to TRBD1 (5 bases). Looked up from germline, CDR1 is SGHDN and CDR2 is FVKESK. The CDR3 is 15 amino acids. Trimming stripped 9 bases from V and 3 bases from J, with 20 bases between. CDR3 DNA sequence: TGTGCCAGAATAAACGGGGAGGGGAGAGACACTGAAGCTTTCTTT. Translated: CARINGEGRDTEAFF.

This clonotype was recorded at least ten times. The chain employs TRBV15 and TRBJ2-3, with 7 bases fitting TRBD2. The germline V gene encodes CDR1 LNHNV and CDR2 YYDKDF (reference sequence). CDR3 size: 16 residues. V lost 8 bases, J lost 1 base, and 12 bases stayed unmatched. The CDR3 DNA sequence: TGTGCCACCTCTCTTTTAGCGGGTTCTGGCACAGATACGCAGTATTTT. It is translated as CATSLLAGSGTDTQYF.